Shown below are 27 T cell receptor beta chains from a single sample sequenced in a study of blood T cells in healthy people across ages. A sample-barcoded 5' primer and a J-beta primer mix were used in a second PCR of about 7 to 11 cycles. TCRdb ran MiXCR on the 5' RACE reads and lists one entry per CDR3 protein. The sample has roughly 500,000 distinct CDR3 sequences; roughly a quarter are singletons. Sequencing was carried out using blood. These receptors all come from a woman in her 70s in good health.

This chain links TRBV5-1 with TRBJ2-7, with D unclear. CDR1 SGHRS and CDR2 YFSETQ come from the germline V gene. The CDR3 extends over 14 amino acids. Trimming pared 4 bases from V and 3 bases from J, leaving 14 bases between. The CDR3 loop is CASSLGWQSYEQYF. The CDR3 DNA follows: TGCGCCAGCAGCCTGGGATGGCAGAGCTACGAGCAGTACTTC.

The rearrangement links TRBV27 to TRBJ2-7, with D tentatively TRBD1 (6 bases). CDR1 MNHEY and CDR2 SMNVEV come from the germline V gene (reference sequence). CDR3 size: 15 residues. Trimming took 6 bases from V and 4 from J, leaving 19 bases between them. The DNA for the CDR3 is TGTGCCAGCAGAGAAGGACAGTCCGGGCCTTACGAGCAGTACTTC. Protein sequence: CASREGQSGPYEQYF.

This clonotype turned up a few times. CDR3 sequence (DNA): TGCGCCAGCAGCGTGGACCACCAAAGCGGGGAGCTGTTTTTT. It specifies CASSVDHQSGELFF. The rearrangement joins TRBV5-1 to TRBJ2-2; D is unresolved. The CDR3 is 14 amino acids. From germline, CDR1 is SGHRS and CDR2 YFSETQ. Trimming cost V 4 bases and J 7 bases, with 14 bases left between them.

This clonotype was seen a handful of times. The chain is built from TRBV5-1 and TRBJ2-1; 9 bases map to TRBD1. CDR3 size: 16 residues. CDR1 is SGHRS, CDR2 YFSETQ, per germline. V was pared by 3 bases and J by 9 bases, with 13 bases of the junction left unmatched. CDR3 sequence: CASSSGGQGSGREQFF. The CDR3 DNA is TGCGCCAGCAGCTCCGGGGGACAGGGATCCGGACGTGAGCAGTTCTTC.

This clonotype was picked up a small number of times. The chain uses TRBV7-9 and TRBJ2-2, with D tentatively TRBD2 (5 bases). Trimming pared 5 bases from V and 3 bases from J, leaving 22 bases between. This CDR3 region has 18 residues. Germline V gene lookup returns CDR1 SEHNR and CDR2 FQNEAQ (reference sequence). CDR3 sequence reads: CASSKLDSVQLDTGELFF. The CDR3 DNA reads as TGTGCCAGCAGCAAATTAGATAGCGTCCAACTTGACACCGGGGAGCTGTTTTTT.

V usage is TRBV7-9 and J usage is TRBJ1-2; a possible D gene is TRBD1 (5 bases). The germline V gene has CDR1 SEHNR and CDR2 FQNEAQ (reference sequence). Trimming pared 2 bases from V and 8 bases from J, leaving 21 bases between. The CDR3 runs to 16 residues. CDR3 coding DNA: TGTGCCAGCAGCTTACGCGGGGCTCCTCTGAGGAGCGGCTACACCTTC. It yields the protein CASSLRGAPLRSGYTF.

The chain has TRBV19 and TRBJ2-7; the match to TRBD1 covers 8 bases. CDR1 LNHDA and CDR2 SQIVND come from the germline V gene (reference sequence). V lost 6 bases and J lost 6; bases outside the gene matches: 16. CDR3 length: 16 residues. The CDR3 is CASRNFQGAAGAEQYF. In nucleotides, the CDR3 is TGTGCCAGTAGGAATTTTCAGGGGGCGGCTGGCGCCGAGCAGTACTTC.

This clonotype was detected a few times. V is TRBV29-1 and J is TRBJ2-5; perhaps TRBD2 as D (5 bases). Germline loops: CDR1 SQVTM, CDR2 ANQGSEA. This CDR3 is 12 amino acids long. The CDR3 sequence: CSYHPGLGTQYF. In nucleotides, the CDR3 is TGCAGTTACCACCCGGGGTTGGGGACCCAGTACTTC. Filled out from reference TRBV29-1 and TRBJ2-5, the complete variable domain reads SAVISQKPSRDICQRGTSLTIQCQVDSQVTMMFWYRQQPGQSLTLIATANQGSEATYESGFVIDKFPISRPNLTFSTLTVSNMSPEDSSIYLCSYHPGLGTQYFGPGTRLLVL.

In this sample, this clonotype turned up a few times. This chain joins TRBV20-1 and TRBJ1-4; a weak D match, TRBD1 (5 bases). V was shortened by 3 bases and J by 8 bases, with 16 bases between the two germline ends. Germline V lookup: CDR1 DFQATT, CDR2 SNEGSKA (reference sequence). The CDR3 loop spans 14 amino acids. CDR3 in amino acids: CSASPPGTNEKLFF. As DNA, the CDR3 is TGCAGTGCTAGCCCCCCCGGGACCAACGAAAAACTGTTTTTT.

In its sample, this clonotype was seen many times. The chain carries TRBV3-1 and TRBJ2-2; D gene uncertain. The V gene's germline CDR1 is LGHDT and CDR2 YNNKEL (reference sequence). This CDR3 spans 16 amino acids. V was clipped by 0 bases and J by 4 bases, with 12 bases between them. CDR3 protein: CASSQDRRWSTGELFF. The CDR3 coding sequence is TGTGCCAGCAGCCAAGATCGGCGGTGGAGCACCGGGGAGCTGTTTTTT. Combining the CDR3 with reference TRBV3-1 and TRBJ2-2 gives the whole variable domain DTAVSQTPKYLVTQMGNDKSIKCEQNLGHDTMYWYKQDSKKFLKIMFSYNNKELIINETVPNRFSPKSPDKAHLNLHINSLELGDSAVYFCASSQDRRWSTGELFFGEGSRLTVL.

CDR3 in DNA: TGTGCCAGCGGCCTTCTGACTAGCGGGGACCAAGAGACCCAGTACTTC. This encodes CASGLLTSGDQETQYF. The genes are TRBV7-9 and TRBJ2-5, with 11 positions matching TRBD2. The CDR3 covers 16 residues. Trimming cost V 8 bases and J 0 bases; bases outside gene matches: 8. Looked up from germline, CDR1 is SEHNR and CDR2 is FQNEAQ (reference sequence). The whole variable domain, remainder taken from reference TRBV7-9 and TRBJ2-5, is DTGVSQNPRHKITKRGQNVTFRCDPISEHNRLYWYRQTLGQGPEFLTYFQNEAQLEKSRLLSDRFSAERPKGSFSTLEIQRTEQGDSAMYLCASGLLTSGDQETQYFGPGTRLLVL.

The V gene is TRBV7-2, the J gene TRBJ1-2, with D uncertain. Trimming cost V 4 bases and J 8 bases, with 14 bases left between them. CDR3 length: 13 residues. Looked up from germline, CDR1 is SGHTA and CDR2 is FQGNSA. The chain's CDR3 is CASSSSEVQGYTF. DNA for the CDR3: TGTGCCAGCAGCTCTTCCGAGGTTCAGGGCTACACCTTC.

This clonotype was seen only a few times. One end of the junction varies from germline; a read error may be responsible. The chain recombines TRBV7-3 with TRBJ1-1; possible D gene TRBD1, 6 bases. Germline CDR1 is SGHTA and CDR2 is FQGTGA. This CDR3 contains 13 residues. Here the CDR3 reads CASSSGLGAGVRF. The CDR3 region has the DNA TGTGCCAGCAGCAGTGGATTGGGGGCCGGGGTACGATTT.

The CDR3 sequence: CASSEEGTYEQYF. CDR3 nucleotide sequence: TGTGCCAGCAGTGAAGAGGGAACCTACGAGCAGTACTTC. J is TRBJ2-7 and V is TRBV6-1; D gene ambiguous. The germline V and J ends were trimmed by 1 base and 2 bases, with 6 bases remaining between them. Germline V gene data show CDR1 as MNHNS and CDR2 as SASEGT. The CDR3 runs 13 residues.

The chain combines TRBV5-1 with TRBJ2-5, with a possible D match to TRBD1 (6 bases). V was pared by 6 bases and J by 9 bases, with 24 bases between. The germline V gene has CDR1 SGHRS and CDR2 YFSETQ. The CDR3 is 15 residues long. CDR3 sequence: CASTKTGHGSAAQYF. CDR3 nucleotide sequence: TGCGCCAGCACCAAAACGGGACACGGATCTGCGGCCCAGTACTTC.

This chain uses TRBV20-1 with TRBJ2-3, with D possibly TRBD2 on 6 matching bases. V lost 1 base and J 3 bases, leaving 17 bases between the germline ends. Germline assignment: CDR1 DFQATT and CDR2 SNEGSKA (reference sequence). The CDR3 covers 16 residues. The CDR3 here is CSARASRGGTTDTQYF. The CDR3 DNA is TGCAGTGCTAGAGCTTCAAGAGGCGGGACGACAGATACGCAGTATTTT.

This clonotype has a handful of counts. The chain combines TRBV7-2 with TRBJ2-1, with D hard to call. Germline loops: CDR1 SGHTA, CDR2 FQGNSA. The V and J ends lost 0 bases and 4 bases respectively, with 7 bases between them. This CDR3 contains 14 residues. CDR3 nucleotides: TGTGCCAGCAGCTTAGCGCTACGGTACAATGAGCAGTTCTTC. Translating it yields CASSLALRYNEQFF. The whole variable domain, remainder taken from reference TRBV7-2 and TRBJ2-1, is GAGVSQSPSNKVTEKGKDVELRCDPISGHTALYWYRQSLGQGLEFLIYFQGNSAPDKSGLPSDRFSAERTGGSVSTLTIQRTQQEDSAVYLCASSLALRYNEQFFGPGTRLTVL.

The chain carries TRBV10-3 and TRBJ1-3; a weak D match, TRBD1 (5 bases). Deletions cut 4 bases from V and 6 bases from J, with 10 bases between. This CDR3 spans 13 amino acids. CDR1 and CDR2 (germline): ENHRY, SYGVKD. The CDR3 loop is CAISGQGTNTIYF. CDR3 in DNA: TGTGCCATCAGTGGGCAGGGTACAAACACCATATATTTT.

CDR3 loop: CASSQLYNSPLHF. For the CDR3, the DNA is TGTGCCAGCAGCCAACTGTATAATTCACCCCTCCACTTT. V gene TRBV3-1 combines with J gene TRBJ1-6, with unresolved D. V lost 2 bases and J 4 bases, leaving 3 bases between the germline ends. The CDR3 covers 13 residues. Germline assignment: CDR1 LGHDT and CDR2 YNNKEL (reference sequence).

This clonotype was observed at least ten times. The V and J genes are TRBV4-2 and TRBJ2-5; D uncertain. Germline V gene data show CDR1 as LGHNA and CDR2 as YNFKEQ. This CDR3 contains 12 residues. Trimming shortened V by 0 bases and J by 5 bases, and 4 bases separated the two germline ends. Here the CDR3 reads CASSQDLETQYF. The CDR3 DNA follows: TGTGCCAGCAGCCAAGATCTGGAGACCCAGTACTTC.

The V and J genes are TRBV18 and TRBJ2-5; 7 bases fit TRBD2. The better agreement between TRBJ2-1 and the DNA end casts doubt on the J call. The germline gives CDR1 KGHSH, CDR2 LQKENI. There are 14 residues in the CDR3. This CDR3 reads CASCKGGDFNEQFF. CDR3 DNA sequence: TGTGCCAGCTGCAAGGGAGGGGATTTCAATGAGCAGTTCTTC.

This chain links TRBV18 with TRBJ2-3, with D perhaps matching TRBD2 (6 bases). CDR1 KGHSH and CDR2 LQKENI come from the germline V gene. The CDR3 loop spans 16 amino acids. The ends were cut back, 6 bases at V and 5 bases at J, with 21 bases in the middle. The CDR3 bases are TGTGCCAGCTCTCTTCTACTAGCCGCGGCCCAAGATACGCAGTATTTT. This encodes CASSLLLAAAQDTQYF.

This clonotype was observed a handful of times. The chain couples TRBV6-5 to TRBJ1-1, with D uncertain. Germline V lookup: CDR1 MNHEY, CDR2 SVGAGI. Trimming cost V 2 bases and J 4 bases, with 11 bases left between them. The CDR3 extends over 14 amino acids. The CDR3 sequence: CASSYQQFGTEAFF. DNA for the CDR3: TGTGCCAGCAGTTACCAACAGTTTGGCACTGAAGCTTTCTTT.

This clonotype has a handful of counts. The chain employs TRBV20-1 and TRBJ1-3; the D gene is possibly TRBD1 (6 bases). The CDR3 loop spans 15 amino acids. Germline V gives CDR1 DFQATT, CDR2 SNEGSKA (reference sequence). The V end lost 1 base, the J end lost 4 bases, and 14 bases lay between the germline ends. The CDR3 DNA reads as TGCAGTGCTAGAGGTCCAGGGGCGGAGGGAAACACCATATATTTT. Encoded protein: CSARGPGAEGNTIYF.

This chain links TRBV10-3 with TRBJ1-6, with a tentative D call TRBD1 (5 bases). This CDR3 comprises 13 residues. Germline values: CDR1 ENHRY, CDR2 SYGVKD. The V end lost 4 bases, the J end lost 5 bases, and 6 bases lay between the germline ends. CDR3 in amino acids: CAISARDNSPLHF. The CDR3 bases are TGTGCCATCAGTGCCAGGGATAATTCACCCCTCCACTTT.

The V call is TRBV4-3, the J call TRBJ2-1; 8 bases match TRBD2. This CDR3 region has 17 residues. V lost 0 bases, J lost 3 bases, and 7 bases stayed unmatched. Germline V CDR1 and CDR2: LGHNA, YSLEER. The CDR3 region is CASSQDLLSGGYNEQFF. The CDR3, as DNA: TGCGCCAGCAGCCAAGATCTTCTAAGCGGGGGCTACAATGAGCAGTTCTTC.

This clonotype was recorded a few times. This rearrangement joins TRBV20-1 to TRBJ2-3; D is possibly TRBD1 (6 bases). The CDR3 covers 16 residues. CDR1 and CDR2 from the germline V gene are DFQATT and SNEGSKA (reference sequence). V was pared by 5 bases and J by 0 bases, with 18 bases between. The CDR3 loop is CSAGYPGHLSTDTQYF. The CDR3 DNA reads as TGCAGTGCTGGATATCCGGGACACCTTAGCACAGATACGCAGTATTTT.